Below, 25 T cell receptor beta chains from the same sample are listed, as sequenced in a study of cytomegalovirus exposure and HLA in healthy donors. The PCR used 60 Vbeta and 13 Jbeta primers. Sequenced by immunoSEQ multiplex PCR; TCRdb stores in-frame clones only, minus some. This table holds about 95,000 clones, roughly 82% found once. The sample comprised PBMCs. The origin of the receptors is a young man in good health and CMV-seropositive.

V usage is TRBV14 and J usage is TRBJ2-1, with 8 bases aligning to TRBD1. Germline CDR1 SGHDN, CDR2 FVKESK. Trimming at V came to 0 bases and at J to 7 bases, leaving 8 bases not matched to a gene. This CDR3 is built from 16 residues. The DNA for the CDR3 is TGTGCCAGCAGCCAAGATCCGGCAGGGGGCTTGAATGAGCAGTTCTTC. Protein sequence: CASSQDPAGGLNEQFF.

The V call is TRBV7-6, the J call TRBJ2-5; 13 bases are a match to TRBD2. With the DNA end fitting TRBJ2-7 better, the J assignment may be wrong. The length of the CDR3 is 17 residues. CDR1 and CDR2 from the germline V gene are SGHVS and FNYEAQ. CDR3 in DNA: TGTGCCAGCAGCCAAGGACTAGCGGGAGTCGGATCCTACGAGCAGTACTTC. Protein sequence: CASSQGLAGVGSYEQYF.

V gene TRBV29-1 combines with J gene TRBJ2-5; possibly TRBD1 for D (6 bases). Trimming pared 6 bases from V and 12 bases from J, leaving 17 bases between. Germline lookup yields CDR1 SQVTM and CDR2 ANQGSEA. The CDR3 contains 11 residues. The CDR3 DNA reads as TGCAGCGTGGGGGACAAGGGGGTCGAGTACTTC. Residues: CSVGDKGVEYF.

V gene TRBV10-1 combines with J gene TRBJ2-2; TRBD2 agrees at 10 bases. Per germline, CDR1 WNHNN and CDR2 SYGVQD (reference sequence). This CDR3 spans 18 amino acids. The trim removed 5 bases at V and 0 bases at J, leaving 9 bases unmatched. CDR3: CASSSRIAGGANTGELFF. In DNA form, the CDR3 reads TGCGCCAGCAGTAGTCGGATAGCGGGAGGTGCGAACACCGGGGAGCTGTTTTTT.

This clone has only one observation. The chain combines TRBV27 with TRBJ2-7; 7 nucleotides agree with TRBD1. The V gene end was trimmed by 5 bases and the J gene end by 3 bases; junction bases not matched to a gene: 4. The CDR3 runs 13 residues. Per the germline V gene, CDR1 is MNHEY and CDR2 is SMNVEV (reference sequence). For the CDR3, the DNA is TGTGCCAGCAGTCCGGGACAGCTCTACGAGCAGTACTTC. This translates into CASSPGQLYEQYF.

The chain recombines TRBV28 with TRBJ2-5, with D perhaps matching TRBD2 (7 bases). V dropped 10 bases and J dropped 1 base, with 19 bases sitting between them. The CDR3 runs to 15 residues. Germline V lookup: CDR1 MDHEN, CDR2 SYDVKM. CDR3 region: CATLTRGALQETQYF. Written as DNA, the CDR3 is TGTGCCACCCTCACCCGGGGGGCCCTCCAAGAGACCCAGTACTTC.

The chain carries TRBV6-5 and TRBJ1-3; D unclear. Trimming took off 6 bases at V and 2 bases at J, with 14 bases between the two ends. The CDR3 spans 15 residues. Germline values: CDR1 MNHEY, CDR2 SVGAGI. The DNA of the CDR3 is TGTGCCAGCAGACGAAACAGTGACCCTGGAAACACCATATATTTT. It specifies CASRRNSDPGNTIYF.

V usage is TRBV6-6 and J usage is TRBJ1-2; possible D gene TRBD1, 6 bases. The V end lost 6 bases, the J end lost 6 bases, and 14 bases lay between the germline ends. Germline V lookup: CDR1 MNHNY, CDR2 SVGAGI (reference sequence). The CDR3 is 13 residues long. The CDR3 nucleotides are TGTGCCAGCAGGGGGGGGGCGGGGAATGGCTACACCTTC. Translating gives CASRGGAGNGYTF.

This clone was seen just once. The rearrangement joins TRBV5-1 to TRBJ2-3; 7 bases agree with TRBD1. Trimming at V came to 0 bases and at J to 4 bases, leaving 2 bases not matched to a gene. The germline CDR1 and CDR2 sequences are SGHRS and YFSETQ. CDR3 length equals 14 residues. The CDR3 region has the DNA TGCGCCAGCAGCTTGGACAGGGGCGCAGATACGCAGTATTTT. It yields the protein CASSLDRGADTQYF.

The V call is TRBV10-3, the J call TRBJ2-7; 8 bases align to TRBD1. V lost 3 bases to trimming and J lost 3 bases; unmatched junction nucleotides: 7. The germline gives CDR1 ENHRY, CDR2 SYGVKD. CDR3 length: 15 amino acids. The CDR3 bases are TGTGCCATCAGTGACCCGGGACAGGTGTTCTACGAGCAGTACTTC. This sequence encodes CAISDPGQVFYEQYF.

The V call is TRBV5-1, the J call TRBJ2-7; D is perhaps TRBD1 (6 bases). The V gene's germline CDR1 is SGHRS and CDR2 YFSETQ. CDR3 size: 12 residues. V lost 7 bases, J lost 0 bases, and 8 bases lay in between. The CDR3 here is CASGTTSYEQYF. The CDR3, as DNA: TGCGCCAGCGGGACAACCTCCTACGAGCAGTACTTC.

The chain is built from TRBV6-6 and TRBJ2-5; 7 positions match TRBD1. The J call may not be correct, given that the DNA end is closer to TRBJ2-7. Germline CDR1 is MNHNY and CDR2 is SVGAGI (reference sequence). CDR3 length: 13 amino acids. The CDR3 loop is CASEYRGSYEQYF. The CDR3 DNA reads as TGTGCCAGCGAATACAGGGGCTCCTACGAGCAGTACTTC.

This clone occurred once. The rearrangement links TRBV29-1 to TRBJ1-2; 7 bases are shared with TRBD1. The CDR3 runs 12 residues. CDR1 is SQVTM, CDR2 ANQGSEA, per germline. After removal of 7 bases from V and 3 bases from J, the junction contained 5 bases not matched to a gene. DNA for the CDR3: TGCAGCGGGTCCGGGACAGACTATGGCTACACCTTC. Residues: CSGSGTDYGYTF.

The V gene is TRBV14, the J gene TRBJ2-7; TRBD1 matches 10 bases. The trim removed 1 base at V and 3 bases at J, leaving 0 bases unmatched. The CDR3 length is 14 residues. Germline V CDR1 and CDR2: SGHDN, FVKESK. The CDR3 DNA is TGTGCCAGCAGCCAAGGGGACAGGGGCTACGAGCAGTACTTC. Translating gives CASSQGDRGYEQYF.

The chain combines TRBV25-1 with TRBJ2-7; 7 nucleotides line up with TRBD1. This CDR3 is built from 13 residues. The V gene's germline CDR1 is MGHDK and CDR2 SYGVNS. Losses at the gene ends were 6 bases for V and 6 bases for J; bases not matched to a gene: 8. The CDR3 is CASRPGDSREQYF. CDR3 DNA sequence: TGTGCCAGCAGGCCCGGGGACAGCCGCGAGCAGTACTTC.

The chain's CDR3 is CASSLAAFQETQYF. For the CDR3, the DNA is TGCGCCAGCAGCTTGGCCGCGTTCCAAGAGACCCAGTACTTC. This rearrangement joins TRBV5-1 to TRBJ2-5; D gene ambiguous. The CDR3 has 14 amino acids. The V gene lost 0 bases and the J gene lost 1 base, with 7 bases spanning the gap. The V gene's germline CDR1 is SGHRS and CDR2 YFSETQ.

The chain uses TRBV29-1 and TRBJ2-3; 7 bases match TRBD2. CDR3 size: 18 residues. Germline V gene sequence: CDR1 SQVTM, CDR2 ANQGSEA. V shed 2 bases, J shed 0 bases, and the junction held 14 bases outside the gene matches. The CDR3 coding sequence is TGCAGCGTTGAAAATCTGGCGGGAGCCACGCTTAGCACAGATACGCAGTATTTT. This translates into CSVENLAGATLSTDTQYF.

The rearrangement joins TRBV7-9 to TRBJ2-1, with 7 bases identical to TRBD2. The CDR3 totals 16 residues. V lost 4 bases to trimming and J lost 12 bases; unmatched junction nucleotides: 18. Germline V gene data show CDR1 as SEHNR and CDR2 as FQNEAQ (reference sequence). In DNA form, the CDR3 reads TGTGCCAGCAGCTCCAATAACCTGGGGGAGGGCGGGAGGCAGTTCTTC. It is translated as CASSSNNLGEGGRQFF.

This clone was observed a handful of times. The chain combines TRBV7-9 with TRBJ1-5; 7 positions agree with TRBD1. The V and J ends lost 6 bases and 3 bases, in that order; junction bases with no gene match: 2. The germline gives CDR1 SEHNR, CDR2 FQNEAQ (reference sequence). The CDR3 length is 13 residues. The CDR3 bases are TGTGCCAGCAGTACAGGGGTCAATCAGCCCCAGCATTTT. Protein: CASSTGVNQPQHF.

This rearrangement joins TRBV6-5 to TRBJ2-1; D remains unclear. The germline V and J ends were trimmed by 6 bases and 2 bases, with 14 bases remaining between them. CDR1 is MNHEY and CDR2 is SVGAGI in the germline V gene. The CDR3 runs 15 residues. The CDR3 loop is CASRIMKPPYNEQFF. CDR3 DNA: TGTGCCAGCAGGATAATGAAGCCCCCCTACAATGAGCAGTTCTTC.

The genes are TRBV6-4 and TRBJ2-3; a weak D match, TRBD2 (5 bases). The CDR3 has 15 residues. Per germline, CDR1 MRHNA and CDR2 SNTAGT. Trimming removed 4 bases from V and 2 bases from J, with 13 bases in between. In DNA form, the CDR3 reads TGTGCCAGCAGTGTTCGACTATTCGACACAGATACGCAGTATTTT. Translation: CASSVRLFDTDTQYF.

The chain recombines TRBV29-1 with TRBJ2-1; D perhaps matches TRBD2 (5 bases). Germline-derived CDR1 and CDR2 are SQVTM and ANQGSEA. The CDR3 loop spans 15 amino acids. V lost 5 bases to trimming and J lost 10 bases, with 24 bases between them. The CDR3 nucleotides read TGCAGCGTTTCAGCTCGCCTCCAGGTCGGGGTCGAGCAGTTCTTC. Translated, it gives CSVSARLQVGVEQFF.

This clone was observed once. The V gene is TRBV11-2, the J gene TRBJ2-3, with 13 nucleotides matching TRBD2. V shed 5 bases, J shed 6 bases, and the junction held 8 bases outside the gene matches. Germline V lookup: CDR1 SGHAT, CDR2 FQNNGV. This CDR3 has 16 residues. CDR3 sequence: CASSRLAGGFGDTQYF. CDR3 sequence (DNA): TGTGCCAGCAGCAGACTAGCGGGAGGTTTCGGGGATACGCAGTATTTT.

The gene calls are TRBV11-2 and TRBJ2-2, with D hard to call. Trimming pared 1 base from V and 1 base from J, leaving 4 bases between. Germline CDR1 and CDR2: SGHAT and FQNNGV. The CDR3 extends over 14 amino acids. CDR3 region: CASSLVQNTGELFF. The CDR3 DNA sequence: TGTGCCAGCAGCTTAGTACAGAACACCGGGGAGCTGTTTTTT.

This chain connects TRBV9 to TRBJ2-2, with D maybe TRBD2 (6 bases). Germline assignment: CDR1 SGDLS and CDR2 YYNGEE. The CDR3 is made up of 15 amino acids. V was cut by 4 bases and J by 0 bases, with 10 bases left in between. Here the CDR3 reads CASSLGRPNTGELFF. CDR3 sequence (DNA): TGTGCCAGCAGCTTAGGGAGGCCGAACACCGGGGAGCTGTTTTTT.